The rows below give T cell receptor beta chains drawn from one sample of a study of regulatory T cells in long-lasting Graves disease. Each CDR3 protein gets one entry after TCRdb re-called the multiplex PCR reads with MiXCR. The repertoire holds about 530,000 distinct CDR3 sequences, with around 15% as singletons. The same data also went into a second study, on T cells in Graves' hyperthyroidism and ophthalmopathy.

This sample comprised peripheral blood mononuclear cells (PBMCs), obtained at new diagnosis, from a patient treated with antithyroid drugs. These receptor sequences come from a woman aged 35 to 60 with Graves disease. CDR3s include the opening cysteine and the closing phenylalanine or tryptophan. Fields, in order: V gene, J gene, CDR3 protein.

v_call: TRBV5-8
j_call: TRBJ1-1
cdr3_aa: CASSLTGAGGEAFF

v_call: TRBV10-3
j_call: TRBJ2-2
cdr3_aa: CAISAPGTGIGGELFF

v_call: TRBV28
j_call: TRBJ2-1
cdr3_aa: CASSPSSGVTSYNEQFF

v_call: TRBV28
j_call: TRBJ2-1
cdr3_aa: CASRDPGLALYNEQFF

v_call: TRBV28
j_call: TRBJ2-7
cdr3_aa: CASSPPPGGTYEQYF

v_call: TRBV12-3/TRBV12-4
j_call: TRBJ1-1
cdr3_aa: CASSLATGRNTEAFF

v_call: TRBV4-1
j_call: TRBJ1-2
cdr3_aa: CASSQPGQVYGYTF

v_call: TRBV12-3/TRBV12-4
j_call: TRBJ1-4
cdr3_aa: CASSSLQGNIEKLFF

v_call: TRBV4-1
j_call: TRBJ2-1
cdr3_aa: CASSQGGGDEQFF

v_call: TRBV12-3/TRBV12-4
j_call: TRBJ2-6
cdr3_aa: CASSLAGAFSGANVLTF

v_call: TRBV27
j_call: TRBJ2-6
cdr3_aa: CASRGDRPFSGANVLTF

v_call: TRBV30
j_call: TRBJ2-7
cdr3_aa: CAWSVQTLPSYEQYF

v_call: TRBV6-5
j_call: TRBJ2-7
cdr3_aa: CASSYAEGAGGQYF

v_call: TRBV6-1
j_call: TRBJ1-4
cdr3_aa: CATAPNRGSYANEKLFF

v_call: TRBV7-9
j_call: TRBJ2-2
cdr3_aa: CASSHPRSAGELFF

v_call: TRBV2
j_call: TRBJ2-3
cdr3_aa: CASGEIRQSTDTQYF

v_call: TRBV2
j_call: TRBJ2-3
cdr3_aa: CASEVRVSDTQYF

v_call: TRBV12-3/TRBV12-4
j_call: TRBJ1-4
cdr3_aa: CASSTTGTGPEKLFF

v_call: TRBV6-2/TRBV6-3
j_call: TRBJ1-2
cdr3_aa: CASSYSDQNYYGYTF

v_call: TRBV29-1
j_call: TRBJ2-3
cdr3_aa: CSVEDPGLAGDTDTQYF

v_call: TRBV12-3/TRBV12-4
j_call: TRBJ1-2
cdr3_aa: CASSLEKWLGRGGGYTF

v_call: TRBV19
j_call: TRBJ1-1
cdr3_aa: CASSIWGSYALQNTEAFF

v_call: TRBV20-1
j_call: TRBJ2-5
cdr3_aa: CSAKGGETQYF

v_call: TRBV28
j_call: TRBJ1-5
cdr3_aa: CASSPSMGSNQPQHF

v_call: TRBV7-3
j_call: TRBJ2-3
cdr3_aa: CASSLSASGGRNTQYF

v_call: TRBV10-1
j_call: TRBJ1-1
cdr3_aa: CASSETGIPNTEAFF

v_call: TRBV12-5
j_call: TRBJ1-1
cdr3_aa: CASGSGQVNTEAFF

v_call: TRBV4-2
j_call: TRBJ1-1
cdr3_aa: CASSQGWTGLSEAFF

v_call: TRBV6-1
j_call: TRBJ2-1
cdr3_aa: CASSDGGGADEQFF

v_call: TRBV7-9
j_call: TRBJ1-2
cdr3_aa: CASSFNNRGFNYGYTF

v_call: TRBV9
j_call: TRBJ1-2
cdr3_aa: CASSPRTGMYGYTF

v_call: TRBV11-2
j_call: TRBJ1-6
cdr3_aa: CASRDIRGGRDRVTPLHF

v_call: TRBV12-3/TRBV12-4
j_call: TRBJ1-1
cdr3_aa: CATSDAGTFEAFF

v_call: TRBV2
j_call: TRBJ2-7
cdr3_aa: CARGTGDSYEQYF